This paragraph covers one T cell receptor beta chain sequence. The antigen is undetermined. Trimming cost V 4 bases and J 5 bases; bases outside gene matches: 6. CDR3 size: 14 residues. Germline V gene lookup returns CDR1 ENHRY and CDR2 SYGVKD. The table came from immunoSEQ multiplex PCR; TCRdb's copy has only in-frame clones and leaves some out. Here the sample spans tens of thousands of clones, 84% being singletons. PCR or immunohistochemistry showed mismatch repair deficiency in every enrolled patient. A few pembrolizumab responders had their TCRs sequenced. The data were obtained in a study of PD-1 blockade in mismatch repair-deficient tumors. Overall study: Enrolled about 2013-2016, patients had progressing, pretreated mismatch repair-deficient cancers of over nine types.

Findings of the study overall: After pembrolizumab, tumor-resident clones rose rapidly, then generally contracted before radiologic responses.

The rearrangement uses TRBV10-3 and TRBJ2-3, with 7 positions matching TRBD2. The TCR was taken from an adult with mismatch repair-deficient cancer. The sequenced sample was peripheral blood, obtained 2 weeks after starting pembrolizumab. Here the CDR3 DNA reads TGTGCCATCAGTGCCCCAGCGGGGAGAGATACGCAGTATTTT. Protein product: CAISAPAGRDTQYF.